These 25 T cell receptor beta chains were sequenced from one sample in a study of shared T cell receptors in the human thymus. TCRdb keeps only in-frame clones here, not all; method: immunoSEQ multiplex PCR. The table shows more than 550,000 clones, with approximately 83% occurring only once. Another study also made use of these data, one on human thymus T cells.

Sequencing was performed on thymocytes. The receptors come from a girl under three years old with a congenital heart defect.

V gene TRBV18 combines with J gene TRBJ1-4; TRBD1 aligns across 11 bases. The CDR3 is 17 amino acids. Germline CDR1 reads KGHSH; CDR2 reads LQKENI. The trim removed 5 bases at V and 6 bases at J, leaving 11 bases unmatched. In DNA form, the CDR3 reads TGTGCCAGCTCATCATGGACAGGGGGCCAAGGGGATGAAAAACTGTTTTTT. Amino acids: CASSSWTGGQGDEKLFF.

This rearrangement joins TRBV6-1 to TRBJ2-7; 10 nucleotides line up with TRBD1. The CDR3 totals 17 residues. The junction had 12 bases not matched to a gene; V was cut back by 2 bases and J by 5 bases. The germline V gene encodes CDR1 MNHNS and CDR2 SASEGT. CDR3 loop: CASSESPGTGVCDEQYF. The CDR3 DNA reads TGTGCCAGCAGTGAATCCCCCGGGACAGGGGTATGTGACGAGCAGTACTTC.

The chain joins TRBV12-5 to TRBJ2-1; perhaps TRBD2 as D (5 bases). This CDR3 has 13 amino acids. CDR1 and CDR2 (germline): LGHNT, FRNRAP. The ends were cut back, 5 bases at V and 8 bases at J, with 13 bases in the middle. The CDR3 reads CASGPTSYDEQFF. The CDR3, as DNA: TGTGCTAGTGGTCCCACTAGTTATGATGAGCAGTTCTTC. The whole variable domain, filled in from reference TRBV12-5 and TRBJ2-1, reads DARVTQTPRHKVTEMGQEVTMRCQPILGHNTVFWYRQTMMQGLELLAYFRNRAPLDDSGMPKDRFSAEMPDATLATLKIQPSEPRDSAVYFCASGPTSYDEQFFGPGTRLTVL.

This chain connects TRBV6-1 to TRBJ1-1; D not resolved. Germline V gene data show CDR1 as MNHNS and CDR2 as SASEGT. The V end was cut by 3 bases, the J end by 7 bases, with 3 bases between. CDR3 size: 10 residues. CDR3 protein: CASSDGEAFF. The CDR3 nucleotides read TGTGCCAGCAGTGACGGTGAAGCTTTCTTT.

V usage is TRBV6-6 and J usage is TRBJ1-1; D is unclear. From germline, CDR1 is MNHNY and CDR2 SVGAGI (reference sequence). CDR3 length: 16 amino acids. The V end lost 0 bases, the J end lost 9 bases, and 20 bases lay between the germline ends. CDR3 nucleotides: TGTGCCAGCAGTTACTCGATTGTCAGGCGGGTGAGGCAAGCTTTCTTT. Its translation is CASSYSIVRRVRQAFF.

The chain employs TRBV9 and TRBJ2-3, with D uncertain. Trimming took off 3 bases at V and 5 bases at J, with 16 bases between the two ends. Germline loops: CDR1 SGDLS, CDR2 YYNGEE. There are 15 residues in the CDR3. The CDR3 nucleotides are TGTGCCAGCAGCGAGAGCCCCCCGAGAGAAGATACGCAGTATTTT. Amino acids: CASSESPPREDTQYF.

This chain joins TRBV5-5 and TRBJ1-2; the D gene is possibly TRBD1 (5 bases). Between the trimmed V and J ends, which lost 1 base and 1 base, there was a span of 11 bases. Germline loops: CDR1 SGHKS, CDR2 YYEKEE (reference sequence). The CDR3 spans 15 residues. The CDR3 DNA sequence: TGTGCCAGCAGCTTGCCCAGGGATTTTAACTATGGCTACACCTTC. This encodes CASSLPRDFNYGYTF.

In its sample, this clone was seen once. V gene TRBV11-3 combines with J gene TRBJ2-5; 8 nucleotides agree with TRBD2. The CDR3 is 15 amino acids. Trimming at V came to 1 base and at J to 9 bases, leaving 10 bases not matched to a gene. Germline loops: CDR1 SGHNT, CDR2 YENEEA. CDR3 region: CASSLGLGLGGAQYF. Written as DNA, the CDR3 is TGTGCCAGCAGCTTAGGACTGGGACTAGGAGGAGCCCAGTACTTC.

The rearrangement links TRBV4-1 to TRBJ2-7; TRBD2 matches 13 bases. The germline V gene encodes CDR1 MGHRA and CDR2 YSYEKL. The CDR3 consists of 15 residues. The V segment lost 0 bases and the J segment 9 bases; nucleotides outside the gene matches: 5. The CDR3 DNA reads TGCGCCAGCAGCCAAGAACTAGCGGGGGGGCCGAGGCAGTACTTC. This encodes CASSQELAGGPRQYF.

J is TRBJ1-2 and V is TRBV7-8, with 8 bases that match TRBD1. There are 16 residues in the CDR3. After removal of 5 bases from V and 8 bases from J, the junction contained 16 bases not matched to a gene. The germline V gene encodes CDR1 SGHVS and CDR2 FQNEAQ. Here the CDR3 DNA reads TGTGCCAGCAGCCGATCCGGACAGGGTGGGGCGGGAGGCTACACCTTC. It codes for CASSRSGQGGAGGYTF.

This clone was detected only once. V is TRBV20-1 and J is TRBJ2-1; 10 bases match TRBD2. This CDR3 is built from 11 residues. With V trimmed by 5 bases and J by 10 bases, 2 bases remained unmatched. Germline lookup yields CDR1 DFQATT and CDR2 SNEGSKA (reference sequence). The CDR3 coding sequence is TGCAGTGCTGGGACTAGCGTGGAGCAGTTCTTC. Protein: CSAGTSVEQFF.

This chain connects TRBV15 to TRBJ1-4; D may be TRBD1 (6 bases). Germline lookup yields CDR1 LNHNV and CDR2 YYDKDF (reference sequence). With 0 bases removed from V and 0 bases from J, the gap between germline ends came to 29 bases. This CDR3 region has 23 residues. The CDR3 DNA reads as TGTGCCACCAGCAGAGATCCGGCCCCCTTTTCGGGACATCAGATTGCAACTAATGAAAAACTGTTTTTT. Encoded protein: CATSRDPAPFSGHQIATNEKLFF.

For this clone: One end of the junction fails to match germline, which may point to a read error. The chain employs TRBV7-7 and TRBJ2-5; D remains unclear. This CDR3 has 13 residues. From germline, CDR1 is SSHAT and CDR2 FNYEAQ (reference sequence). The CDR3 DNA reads TGTGCTAGCAGCTTAGTACAGCAAGAGACCCAGTACTTC. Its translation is CASSLVQQETQYF.

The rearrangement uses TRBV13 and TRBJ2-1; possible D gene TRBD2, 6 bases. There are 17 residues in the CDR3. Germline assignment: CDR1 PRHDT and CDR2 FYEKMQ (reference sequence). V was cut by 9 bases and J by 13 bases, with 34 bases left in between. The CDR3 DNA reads TGTGCCAGTCAGAAGCTAGACGGGGAGGTCACAAACACCCTACAGTTCTTC. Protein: CASQKLDGEVTNTLQFF.

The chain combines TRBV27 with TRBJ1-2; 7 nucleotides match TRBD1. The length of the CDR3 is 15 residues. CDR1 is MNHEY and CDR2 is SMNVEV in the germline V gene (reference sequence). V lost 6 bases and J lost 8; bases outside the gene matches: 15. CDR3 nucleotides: TGTGCCAGCAGCGGGACAGTGATCCGTCCAGGGGGCTACACCTTC. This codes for CASSGTVIRPGGYTF.

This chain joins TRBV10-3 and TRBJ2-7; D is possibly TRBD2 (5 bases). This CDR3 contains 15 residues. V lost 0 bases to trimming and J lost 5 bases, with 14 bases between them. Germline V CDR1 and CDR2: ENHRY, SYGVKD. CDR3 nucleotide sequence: TGTGCCATCAGTGAGTCGGCTGGGGAGCGCGACGAGCAGTACTTC. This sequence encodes CAISESAGERDEQYF.

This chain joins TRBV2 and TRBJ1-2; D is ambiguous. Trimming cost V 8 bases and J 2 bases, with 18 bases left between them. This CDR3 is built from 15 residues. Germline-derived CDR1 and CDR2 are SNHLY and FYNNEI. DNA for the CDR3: TGTGCCAGCGCGGGTCGGGCACTAATCAACTATGGCTACACCTTC. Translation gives CASAGRALINYGYTF.

The CDR3 sequence: CASSQKQGAGGTEAFF. The DNA of the CDR3 is TGTGCCAGCAGCCAGAAACAGGGGGCCGGAGGGACTGAAGCTTTCTTT. This chain connects TRBV14 to TRBJ1-1; TRBD1 matches 9 bases. Looked up from germline, CDR1 is SGHDN and CDR2 is FVKESK. The CDR3 totals 16 residues. V lost 3 bases and J lost 5; bases outside the gene matches: 10.

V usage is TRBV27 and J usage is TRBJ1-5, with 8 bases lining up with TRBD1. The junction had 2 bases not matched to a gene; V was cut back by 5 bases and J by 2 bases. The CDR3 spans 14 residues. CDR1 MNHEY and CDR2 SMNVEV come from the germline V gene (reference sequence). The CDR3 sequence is CASSGTGCNQPQHF. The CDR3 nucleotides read TGTGCCAGCAGTGGGACAGGATGCAATCAGCCCCAGCATTTT.

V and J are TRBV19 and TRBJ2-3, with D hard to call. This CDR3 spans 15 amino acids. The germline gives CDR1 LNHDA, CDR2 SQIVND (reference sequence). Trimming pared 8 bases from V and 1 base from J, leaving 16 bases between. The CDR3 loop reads CASSLSRVRTDTQYF. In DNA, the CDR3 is TGTGCCAGTTCTTTGTCTCGGGTTCGCACAGATACGCAGTATTTT.

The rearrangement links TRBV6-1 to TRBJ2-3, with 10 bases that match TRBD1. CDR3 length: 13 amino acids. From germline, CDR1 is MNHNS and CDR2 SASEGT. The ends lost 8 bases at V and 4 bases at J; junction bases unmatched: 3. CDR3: CASPGQGADTQYF. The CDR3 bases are TGTGCCAGCCCCGGACAGGGGGCAGATACGCAGTATTTT.

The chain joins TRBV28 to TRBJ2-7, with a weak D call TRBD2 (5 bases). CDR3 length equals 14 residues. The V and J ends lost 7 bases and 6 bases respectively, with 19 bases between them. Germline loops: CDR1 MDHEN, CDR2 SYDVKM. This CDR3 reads CASKVTGEWGEQYF. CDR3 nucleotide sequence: TGTGCCAGCAAAGTGACCGGGGAATGGGGCGAGCAGTACTTC.

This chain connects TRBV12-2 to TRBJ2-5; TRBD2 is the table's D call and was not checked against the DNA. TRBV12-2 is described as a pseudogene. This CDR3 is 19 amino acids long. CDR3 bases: TGTGCAAGTCGCTTCCTTAGATCGCTGACTAGCGGGGGTGGAGAGACCCAGTACTTC. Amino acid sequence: CASRFLRSLTSGGGETQYF.

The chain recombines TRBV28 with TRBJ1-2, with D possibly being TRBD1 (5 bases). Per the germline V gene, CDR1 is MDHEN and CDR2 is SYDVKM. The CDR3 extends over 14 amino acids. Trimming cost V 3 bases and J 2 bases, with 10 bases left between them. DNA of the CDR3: TGTGCCAGCAGTTTTGACAGAAACAACTATGGCTACACCTTC. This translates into CASSFDRNNYGYTF.

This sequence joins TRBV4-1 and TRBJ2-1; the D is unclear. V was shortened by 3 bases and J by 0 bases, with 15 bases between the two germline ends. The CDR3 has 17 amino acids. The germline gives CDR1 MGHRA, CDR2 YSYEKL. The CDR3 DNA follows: TGCGCCAGCAGCCAGTCCGCAGAGGAGAGCTCCTACAATGAGCAGTTCTTC. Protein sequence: CASSQSAEESSYNEQFF.